The rows below give T cell receptor beta chains drawn from one sample of a study of CD8+ T cells in alopecia areata. TCRdb's table, derived via immunoSEQ multiplex PCR, lists solely in-frame clones and lacks some. This table has roughly 100,000 clones, just under 60% appearing once. The material was CD8+ T cells sorted from blood, obtained at approximately week 60, from a patient treated with tofacitinib. All receptors derive from a human donor with alopecia areata. Both conserved end residues are part of each CDR3.

V: TRBV29-1
CDR3: CSVDSGAQETQYF

V: TRBV27
CDR3: CASSLGQGVGYTF

V: TRBV9
CDR3: CASSLRLATSTDTQYF

V: TRBV27
CDR3: CASSSNPGAADTQYF

V: TRBV27
CDR3: CASSFLTSGGPNTGELFF

V: TRBV29-1
CDR3: CSGWGQNYGYTF

V: TRBV25-1
CDR3: CASSGPGQGGVEAFF

V: TRBV11-2
CDR3: CASSLVRTVNNEQFF

V: TRBV6-5
CDR3: CASSYGGTGNYGYTF

V: TRBV18
CDR3: CASSPSTDLNEKLFF

V: TRBV20-1
CDR3: CSARESSEQYF

V: TRBV5-4
CDR3: CASSTGLFRTHIQETQYF

V: TRBV19
CDR3: CATSILAANEQFF

V: TRBV7-9
CDR3: CASSTTGTPRPYEQYF

V: TRBV5-1
CDR3: CASSWTGLGGNTGELFF

V: TRBV5-1
CDR3: CASKPSKGDRGFGPYGYTF

V: TRBV9
CDR3: CASSVAGGSMETQYF

V: TRBV27
CDR3: CASSTSGSRHYGYTF

V: TRBV29-1
CDR3: CSVGVGTNYGYTF

V: TRBV2
CDR3: CASLGGSSYEQYF

V: TRBV29-1
CDR3: CSVGGEANSPLHF